A single TCR beta chain is shown here with its context. The antigen remains unidentified. The sample originates from a study of radiation and T cells in renal cell carcinoma. General observations from the study: Pretreatment tumor biopsies were lacking, so baseline clonotypes are unknown.

Regarding time point: baseline pretreatment blood. Treatment: 15 Gy SBRT to primary tumor, nephrectomy 4 weeks later. The method was immunoSEQ multiplex PCR; TCRdb's version includes in-frame clones alone and lacks a portion of them. The sample yields 100,000 or so clones, around 88% seen once. V shed 4 bases and J shed 0 bases, with 10 bases lying between them. Germline loops: CDR1 LGHNA, CDR2 YSLEER. This CDR3 contains 16 residues. Sequenced material: blood, taken from a patient whose treatment included radiotherapy and nephrectomy. The receptor comes from a man between 50 and 59 years old with renal cell carcinoma. The V and J genes are TRBV4-3 and TRBJ2-6, with D perhaps TRBD1 (6 bases). The CDR3 sequence: CASSRYRDSGANVLTF. DNA of the CDR3: TGCGCCAGCAGCCGTTACAGGGACTCTGGGGCCAACGTCCTGACTTTC.